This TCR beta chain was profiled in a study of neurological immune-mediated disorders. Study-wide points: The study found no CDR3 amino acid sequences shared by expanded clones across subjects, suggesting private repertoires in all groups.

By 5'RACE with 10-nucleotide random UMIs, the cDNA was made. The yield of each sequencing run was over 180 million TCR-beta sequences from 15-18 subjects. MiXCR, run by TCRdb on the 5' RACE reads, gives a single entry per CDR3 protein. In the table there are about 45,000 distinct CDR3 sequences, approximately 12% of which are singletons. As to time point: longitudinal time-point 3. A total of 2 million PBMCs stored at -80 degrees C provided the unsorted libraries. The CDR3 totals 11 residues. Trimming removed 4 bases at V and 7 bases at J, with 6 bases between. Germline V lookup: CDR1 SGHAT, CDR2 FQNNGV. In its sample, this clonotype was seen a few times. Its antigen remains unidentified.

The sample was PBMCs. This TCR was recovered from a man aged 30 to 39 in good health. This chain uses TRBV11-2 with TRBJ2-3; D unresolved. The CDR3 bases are TGTGCCAGCAGCTCTCAGAATACGCAGTATTTT. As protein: CASSSQNTQYF.